Listed below are T cell receptor beta chains from one sample, sequenced in a study of cytotoxic CD8 clonotypes in ibrutinib-treated CLL. The repertoire was sequenced with immunoSEQ multiplex PCR; TCRdb's copy has only in-frame clones and lacks some. The repertoire holds about 120,000 clones, with 70% to 90% as singletons. The specimen comprised PBMCs, sampled after 24 months of ibrutinib treatment. These receptors originate from a human donor with chronic lymphocytic leukemia. Both conserved end residues are trimmed from each CDR3. Part of the rows lack a size; the others show once, few, many or a class for expanded clones.

V gene: TRBV2
clone size: few
J gene: TRBJ1-3
CDR3 protein: ASSEGRPAGGNTIY

V gene: TRBV6-5
clone size: -
J gene: TRBJ1-1
CDR3 protein: ASSYEPLPTEAF

V gene: TRBV9
clone size: -
J gene: TRBJ2-1
CDR3 protein: ASSFLTGTSVYNEQF

V gene: TRBV15
clone size: -
J gene: TRBJ1-3
CDR3 protein: ATSRERSSGNTIY

V gene: TRBV4-3
clone size: -
J gene: TRBJ2-1
CDR3 protein: ASSQGAGPYNEQF

V gene: TRBV10-3
clone size: -
J gene: TRBJ2-7
CDR3 protein: AIRTGGNEQY

V gene: TRBV28
clone size: -
J gene: TRBJ1-1
CDR3 protein: ASSYQGTGNTEAF

V gene: TRBV7-9
clone size: -
J gene: TRBJ1-2
CDR3 protein: ASSLTPESGVAYGYT

V gene: TRBV28
clone size: -
J gene: TRBJ2-7
CDR3 protein: ASSFHLAGLTYEQY

V gene: TRBV7-9
clone size: -
J gene: TRBJ1-3
CDR3 protein: TSSLDGAGNTIY

V gene: TRBV19
clone size: -
J gene: TRBJ2-1
CDR3 protein: ASSARSGRKNNEQF

V gene: TRBV5-1
clone size: -
J gene: TRBJ2-3
CDR3 protein: ASSPGTSGGAQDTQY

V gene: TRBV7-2
clone size: once
J gene: TRBJ2-4
CDR3 protein: ASSPGQGNIQY

V gene: TRBV15
clone size: -
J gene: TRBJ2-2
CDR3 protein: ATSRDLGGELF

V gene: TRBV18
clone size: -
J gene: TRBJ2-3
CDR3 protein: ASSAGQVGTDTQY

V gene: TRBV28
clone size: -
J gene: TRBJ2-3
CDR3 protein: ASSSDGGGGSDTQY